This T cell receptor (beta chain) was obtained from a study of neurological immune-mediated disorders. Study-wide findings and caveats: The absence of shared CDR3 amino acid sequences among expanded clones across subjects suggests private repertoires in all groups.

The unsorted libraries originated from 2 million PBMCs that had been stored at -80 C. Germline values: CDR1 SGHRS, CDR2 YFSETQ. The ends lost 4 bases at V and 6 bases at J; junction bases unmatched: 9. The CDR3 extends over 15 amino acids. Details on this clonotype: The antigen remains unidentified.

The team produced cDNA through 5'RACE using 10-nucleotide random UMIs. In TCRdb, the 5' RACE reads were re-called with MiXCR into one record per CDR3 protein. The table has roughly 19,000 distinct CDR3 sequences, about 16% seen once; the top ten hold 15%. The TCR was taken from a female donor with HTLV-1-associated myelopathy (HAM/TSP). The chain carries TRBV5-1 and TRBJ2-1; 8 bases align to TRBD1. The source material was PBMCs. In nucleotides, the CDR3 is TGCGCCAGCAGCCCCGGACAGGGTACGGGCAATGAGCAGTTCTTC. Protein: CASSPGQGTGNEQFF.